This record looks at one T cell receptor beta chain sequence and its context. Its specificity is unknown. This entry belongs to a study of neurological immune-mediated disorders. Overall study findings and caveats: The most TCR clonal expansion was seen in HTLV-1-associated myelopathy, and the least was seen in multiple sclerosis, which fell below healthy controls. No CDR3 amino acid sequences were shared by expanded clones across subjects, suggesting private repertoires in all groups.

The cDNA was synthesized by means of template-switch 5'RACE, which was carried out with 10-nucleotide random UMIs. TCRdb re-derived calls from the 5' RACE reads in MiXCR, one entry per CDR3 protein. The sample carries fewer than 30,000 distinct CDR3 sequences, more than 6% recorded once. CDR3 length: 17 residues. Trimming took 7 bases from V and 1 from J, leaving 20 bases between them. Germline values: CDR1 MNHEY, CDR2 SVGAGI. V usage is TRBV6-5 and J usage is TRBJ1-5, with D perhaps TRBD1 (5 bases). Sample: PBMCs. This receptor was obtained from a woman aged 40 to 50 in good health. The CDR3: CASKTLGSPGSNQPQHF. In DNA, the CDR3 is TGTGCCAGCAAGACGTTAGGTAGCCCAGGGAGCAATCAGCCCCAGCATTTT.